One and the same sample provided the 3 T cell receptor beta chains below, sequenced in a study of OX40 agonist ivuxolimab in advanced cancers. Using immunoSEQ multiplex PCR, the repertoire was profiled, and TCRdb retains in-frame clones only, with some absent. The table lists tens of thousands of clones, approximately 90% of them singletons, with approximately 0.49% in the top ten. This specimen consisted of CD4+ or CD8+ T cells sorted from blood, obtained in a trial of the OX40 agonist ivuxolimab. These receptors originate from an adult with an advanced solid tumor such as melanoma, head and neck, liver or kidney cancer.

J is TRBJ2-3 and V is TRBV12-5; D is perhaps TRBD2 (6 bases). From germline, CDR1 is LGHNT and CDR2 FRNRAP. Trimming took off 7 bases at V and 3 bases at J, with 17 bases between the two ends. This CDR3 region has 15 residues. The CDR3 loop is CASAPGGATTDTQYF. The DNA for the CDR3 is TGTGCTAGTGCACCCGGGGGAGCGACGACAGATACGCAGTATTTT.

The chain is built from TRBV30 and TRBJ2-5, with 8 bases lining up with TRBD2. CDR3 length equals 14 residues. Trimming cost V 5 bases and J 1 base; bases outside gene matches: 6. Per the germline V gene, CDR1 is GTSNPN and CDR2 is SVGIG (reference sequence). CDR3 residues: CAWSAGASQETQYF. The CDR3 nucleotides read TGTGCCTGGTCAGCGGGAGCCTCCCAAGAGACCCAGTACTTC.

The rearrangement uses TRBV5-5 and TRBJ2-1, with TRBD2 identical over 11 bases. J was trimmed by 3 bases and V by 4 bases; bases with no gene match: 3. The germline gives CDR1 SGHKS, CDR2 YYEKEE (reference sequence). This CDR3 comprises 15 residues. CDR3 nucleotides: TGTGCCAGCAGCCAGACTAGCGGGGACTACAATGAGCAGTTCTTC. It encodes CASSQTSGDYNEQFF.